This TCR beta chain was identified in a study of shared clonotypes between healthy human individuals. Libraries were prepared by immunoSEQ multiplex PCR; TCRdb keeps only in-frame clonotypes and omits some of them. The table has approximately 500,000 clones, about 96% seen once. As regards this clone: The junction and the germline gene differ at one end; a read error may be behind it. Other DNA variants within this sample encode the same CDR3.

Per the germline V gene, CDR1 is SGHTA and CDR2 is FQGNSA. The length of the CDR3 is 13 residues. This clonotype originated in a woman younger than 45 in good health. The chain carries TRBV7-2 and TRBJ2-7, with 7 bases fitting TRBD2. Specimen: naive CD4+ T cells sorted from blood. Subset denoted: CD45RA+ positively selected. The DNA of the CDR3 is TGTGCCAGCAGCTCGACGGGGGGTGGCCTCCTGTTTTTC. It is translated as CASSSTGGGLLFF.